These 12 T cell receptor beta chains were sequenced from one sample in a study of T-cell memory formation after mild COVID-19. TCRdb independently ran MiXCR on the 5' RACE reads; one entry per CDR3 protein. Counted here are fewer than 350,000 distinct CDR3 sequences, more than 15% occurring once; the ten biggest clones make up 20% to 25%. The sample taken for sequencing was PBMCs or a T cell subset sorted from them (not recorded which). These receptors all come from a man between 18 and 35 years old who had mild COVID-19 (a few samples of this study predate the infection). Cell type and time point are not known.

This clonotype was seen more than once but under ten times. The V and J genes are TRBV12-5 and TRBJ2-1; a weak D match, TRBD2 (5 bases). The CDR3 is 12 residues long. V was shortened by 1 base and J by 9 bases, with 7 bases between the two germline ends. The germline V gene encodes CDR1 LGHNT and CDR2 FRNRAP. The CDR3 region has the DNA TGTGCTAGTGGTTTGGCCCGGGGTGAGCAGTTCTTC. This gives the protein CASGLARGEQFF.

The V call is TRBV18, the J call TRBJ1-1; D is undetermined. V was shortened by 2 bases and J by 0 bases, with 4 bases between the two germline ends. The CDR3 has 13 amino acids. CDR1 and CDR2 (germline): KGHSH, LQKENI. The CDR3 DNA is TGTGCCAGCTCACCAAGCCTGAACACTGAAGCTTTCTTT. Translating gives CASSPSLNTEAFF. The full variable domain, with the rest looked up from reference TRBV18 and TRBJ1-1, is NAGVMQNPRHLVRRRGQEARLRCSPMKGHSHVYWYRQLPEEGLKFMVYLQKENIIDESGMPKERFSAEFPKEGPSILRIQQVVRGDSAAYFCASSPSLNTEAFFGQGTRLTVV.

This clonotype has more than one count but fewer than ten. The CDR3 reads CASTTDYYNEQFF. The CDR3 DNA sequence: TGCGCCAGCACCACGGATTATTACAATGAGCAGTTCTTC. The genes are TRBV5-1 and TRBJ2-1; D call uncertain. The germline V gene encodes CDR1 SGHRS and CDR2 YFSETQ. The CDR3 sequence is 13 residues long. Trimming removed 6 bases from V and 4 bases from J, with 11 bases in between.

There are a few counts of this clonotype. The genes are TRBV10-3 and TRBJ2-2; maybe TRBD2 (5 bases). The CDR3 contains 15 residues. V lost 6 bases and J 3 bases, leaving 14 bases between the germline ends. The germline CDR1 and CDR2 sequences are ENHRY and SYGVKD. CDR3: CAIRSGSGDTGELFF. The CDR3 coding sequence is TGTGCCATCAGATCAGGCTCCGGGGACACCGGGGAGCTGTTTTTT.

This rearrangement joins TRBV7-9 to TRBJ1-1, with TRBD1 identical over 8 bases. The CDR3 extends over 15 amino acids. Germline lookup yields CDR1 SEHNR and CDR2 FQNEAQ (reference sequence). The V segment lost 3 bases and the J segment 2 bases; nucleotides outside the gene matches: 5. CDR3 sequence (DNA): TGTGCCAGCAGCTTTATGGGACAGGCCAACACTGAAGCTTTCTTT. This encodes CASSFMGQANTEAFF.

A few counts support this clonotype. V is TRBV6-6 and J is TRBJ2-7; D may correspond to TRBD1 or TRBD2 (5 bases each). CDR1 MNHNY and CDR2 SVGAGI come from the germline V gene (reference sequence). This CDR3 contains 14 residues. V was pared by 7 bases and J by 0 bases, with 13 bases between. DNA of the CDR3: TGTGCCAGCAACCTTGGGGGAAGCTCCTACGAGCAGTACTTC. Translated: CASNLGGSSYEQYF.

This clonotype occurred once. The chain has TRBV18 and TRBJ2-7, with TRBD1 as a possible D gene (6 bases). Trimming took 2 bases from V and 7 from J, leaving 18 bases between them. This CDR3 contains 15 residues. Germline loops: CDR1 KGHSH, CDR2 LQKENI. The CDR3 loop reads CASSPAGQWRWEQYF. The CDR3 DNA is TGTGCCAGCTCACCAGCCGGACAGTGGAGGTGGGAGCAGTACTTC.

The chain couples TRBV6-2 or TRBV6-3 to TRBJ2-3; 11 nucleotides line up with TRBD2. Trimming removed 6 bases from V and 4 bases from J; junction bases left unmatched: 6. The CDR3 runs to 15 residues. Germline CDR1 is MNHEY and CDR2 is SVGEGT. The chain's CDR3 is CASSPGTSGSDTQYF. In DNA, the CDR3 is TGTGCCAGCAGCCCCGGGACTAGCGGATCAGATACGCAGTATTTT.

This clonotype was picked up a small number of times. The chain combines TRBV9 with TRBJ2-5, with unresolved D. V was clipped by 0 bases and J by 1 base, with 10 bases between them. CDR1 is SGDLS and CDR2 is YYNGEE in the germline V gene. The CDR3 covers 15 residues. In DNA, the CDR3 is TGTGCCAGCAGCGTAGCTGGTCGATTCCAAGAGACCCAGTACTTC. It codes for CASSVAGRFQETQYF.

The sample holds a few counts of this clonotype. The V and J genes are TRBV7-2 and TRBJ2-3; TRBD2 is a possible D gene (5 bases). V lost 5 bases, J lost 2 bases, and 8 bases lay in between. The V gene's germline CDR1 is SGHTA and CDR2 FQGNSA. The CDR3 spans 13 residues. The chain's CDR3 is CASSKTNTDTQYF. CDR3 in DNA: TGTGCCAGCAGCAAGACTAACACAGATACGCAGTATTTT.

The V call is TRBV7-2, the J call TRBJ2-7; TRBD1 matches at 9 bases. This CDR3 contains 13 residues. J lost 6 bases, V lost 5 bases, and 5 bases had no gene match. Germline values: CDR1 SGHTA, CDR2 FQGNSA. The CDR3 protein is CASSLRQGGEQYV. In DNA form, the CDR3 reads TGTGCCAGCAGCCTTCGACAGGGGGGCGAGCAGTACGTC.

The V and J genes are TRBV7-9 and TRBJ2-6; D is tentatively TRBD1 or TRBD2 (6 bases each). V was clipped by 8 bases and J by 0 bases, with 11 bases between them. CDR3 size: 15 residues. Per germline, CDR1 SEHNR and CDR2 FQNEAQ (reference sequence). In DNA, the CDR3 is TGTGCCAGCCCGTGGGGGGCCTCTGGGGCCAACGTCCTGACTTTC. It encodes CASPWGASGANVLTF.